Following are 27 T cell receptor beta chains from one sample sequenced in a study of blood T cell repertoires in COVID-19. Only in-frame clones appear in the TCRdb table, and some are missing; sequencing was by immunoSEQ multiplex PCR. The sample contains about 40,000 clones, 80% to 90% of which appear only once. Sample: peripheral blood. These receptors all come from a man between 65 and 85 years old with active COVID-19.

The table lists this clone with a few counts. CDR3 nucleotides: TGTGCCAGCAGGTCAGACTCCTACGAGCAGTACTTC. Amino acids: CASRSDSYEQYF. The chain couples TRBV7-9 to TRBJ2-7, with no clear D. V was trimmed by 6 bases and J by 0 bases, leaving 6 bases between them. Germline-derived CDR1 and CDR2 are SEHNR and FQNEAQ (reference sequence). The CDR3 loop spans 12 amino acids. Based on the CDR3 plus reference TRBV7-9 and TRBJ2-7, the full variable domain is DTGVSQNPRHKITKRGQNVTFRCDPISEHNRLYWYRQTLGQGPEFLTYFQNEAQLEKSRLLSDRFSAERPKGSFSTLEIQRTEQGDSAMYLCASRSDSYEQYFGPGTRLTVT.

J is TRBJ1-4 and V is TRBV5-8; D possibly corresponds to TRBD1 (5 bases). V was cut by 0 bases and J by 4 bases, with 10 bases left in between. CDR1 is SGHTS and CDR2 is YDEGEE in the germline V gene. The CDR3 consists of 15 residues. DNA for the CDR3: TGTGCCAGCAGCTTGGTAGGACAATATAATGAAAAACTGTTTTTT. This encodes CASSLVGQYNEKLFF.

The chain combines TRBV29-1 with TRBJ1-1, with TRBD1 matching over 8 bases. The CDR3 runs 12 residues. V shed 4 bases, J shed 6 bases, and the junction held 4 bases outside the gene matches. CDR1 is SQVTM and CDR2 is ANQGSEA in the germline V gene. The CDR3 protein is CSVASQGAEAFF. The CDR3 DNA reads as TGCAGCGTTGCTTCACAGGGGGCTGAAGCTTTCTTT.

This chain uses TRBV2 with TRBJ1-2, with 8 bases fitting TRBD1. V lost 4 bases, J lost 5 bases, and 12 bases stayed unmatched. Germline loops: CDR1 SNHLY, CDR2 FYNNEI. This CDR3 comprises 16 residues. The CDR3 sequence: CASSGVPGQVQYGYTF. The CDR3 DNA reads TGTGCCAGCAGTGGAGTCCCGGGACAGGTACAATATGGCTACACCTTC.

This clone is a singleton in its sample. This chain joins TRBV20-1 and TRBJ2-7, with 9 nucleotides matching TRBD1. The CDR3 runs 11 residues. The germline V gene encodes CDR1 DFQATT and CDR2 SNEGSKA (reference sequence). The CDR3 DNA reads as TGCACCCAACAGGGGGCTTACGAGCAGTACTTC. It is translated as CTQQGAYEQYF.

The CDR3 loop is CASSVAGTGAKLFF. CDR3 nucleotides: TGTGCCAGCAGCGTCGCCGGGACAGGGGCAAAACTGTTTTTT. The chain joins TRBV9 to TRBJ1-4; 10 bases agree with TRBD1. V dropped 2 bases and J dropped 10; count of bases not matched to a gene: 5. The CDR3 runs to 14 residues. The germline CDR1 and CDR2 sequences are SGDLS and YYNGEE.

V gene TRBV27 combines with J gene TRBJ1-3; 7 nucleotides agree with TRBD1. V lost 6 bases and J lost 4; bases outside the gene matches: 9. CDR3 length: 15 residues. The germline V gene has CDR1 MNHEY and CDR2 SMNVEV (reference sequence). CDR3 DNA: TGTGCCAGCAGCCTGACAGGGCGAACCGGAAACACCATATATTTT. Its protein product is CASSLTGRTGNTIYF.

The CDR3 nucleotides read TGTGCCAGTAGTCCGAATCGGGGGGGAGTTCAAGAGACCCAGTACTTC. Its protein is CASSPNRGGVQETQYF. The V call is TRBV19, the J call TRBJ2-5; the match to TRBD2 covers 8 bases. The CDR3 covers 16 residues. The J segment lost 2 bases and the V segment lost 5 bases, leaving 10 bases of the junction unmatched. Per the germline V gene, CDR1 is LNHDA and CDR2 is SQIVND (reference sequence).

The chain is built from TRBV2 and TRBJ1-1, with 8 bases that match TRBD1. The CDR3 sequence is 16 residues long. Per germline, CDR1 SNHLY and CDR2 FYNNEI. V was clipped by 4 bases and J by 8 bases; unmatched bases: 15. The CDR3 DNA follows: TGTGCCAGCAGTGGGCCATCGGACAGGGATCCTCTGGAAGCTTTCTTT. Translated: CASSGPSDRDPLEAFF.

The genes are TRBV13 and TRBJ2-7; D possibly corresponds to TRBD2 (5 bases). The germline V gene has CDR1 PRHDT and CDR2 FYEKMQ (reference sequence). V was pared by 3 bases and J by 1 base, with 7 bases between. This CDR3 contains 13 residues. The CDR3 DNA reads TGTGCCAGCAGCTTCGGGAAATCCTACGAGCAGTACTTC. This sequence encodes CASSFGKSYEQYF.

The chain uses TRBV6-2 or TRBV6-3 and TRBJ2-1, with TRBD2 identical over 10 bases. V lost 4 bases, J lost 6 bases, and 15 bases stayed unmatched. Per germline, CDR1 MNHEY and CDR2 SVGEGT. The CDR3 runs 18 residues. Written as DNA, the CDR3 is TGTGCCAGCAGTTCCATCGTGGGAACTAGCGGGGTTCGCAATGAGCAGTTCTTC. Encoded protein: CASSSIVGTSGVRNEQFF.

This clone came up once. This chain links TRBV28 with TRBJ1-5; D remains unclear. The CDR3 contains 13 residues. The ends were cut back, 3 bases at V and 4 bases at J, with 7 bases in the middle. The germline V gene encodes CDR1 MDHEN and CDR2 SYDVKM. CDR3 nucleotides: TGTGCCAGCAGTTTGCAGAATAATCAGCCCCAGCATTTT. This sequence encodes CASSLQNNQPQHF.

This chain links TRBV19 with TRBJ2-2, with D possibly being TRBD2 (6 bases). V was trimmed by 8 bases and J by 0 bases, leaving 13 bases between them. The CDR3 runs to 15 residues. In germline, CDR1 is LNHDA, CDR2 SQIVND (reference sequence). CDR3 loop: CASAYPGANTGELFF. The DNA of the CDR3 is TGTGCCAGTGCATACCCGGGGGCGAACACCGGGGAGCTGTTTTTT.

This clone showed up just a few times. J is TRBJ2-1 and V is TRBV11-3; 11 bases fit TRBD1. In germline, CDR1 is SGHNT, CDR2 YENEEA. The CDR3 runs to 14 residues. The J segment lost 8 bases and the V segment lost 1 base, leaving 1 base of the junction unmatched. The DNA for the CDR3 is TGTGCCAGCAGCTTAGGGACAGGGGGCTATGAGCAGTTCTTC. Amino acids: CASSLGTGGYEQFF. Drawing the rest from reference TRBV11-3 and TRBJ2-1, the complete variable domain is EAGVVQSPRYKIIEKKQPVAFWCNPISGHNTLYWYLQNLGQGPELLIRYENEEAVDDSQLPKDRFSAERLKGVDSTLKIQPAELGDSAVYLCASSLGTGGYEQFFGPGTRLTVL.

This chain joins TRBV3-1 (or the pseudogene TRBV3-2) and TRBJ2-1, with D unresolved. The CDR3 totals 12 residues. V lost 1 base to trimming and J lost 6 bases, with 4 bases between them. From germline, CDR1 is LGHDT and CDR2 YNNKEL (reference sequence). CDR3 nucleotides: TGTGCCAGCAGCCAAGCCTCCAATGAGCAGTTCTTC. This sequence encodes CASSQASNEQFF.

V is TRBV5-1 and J is TRBJ1-3; D is ambiguous. Trimming shortened V by 3 bases and J by 0 bases, and 7 bases separated the two germline ends. This CDR3 is 14 amino acids long. Germline-derived CDR1 and CDR2 are SGHRS and YFSETQ. The CDR3 loop is CASSSGASGNTIYF. As DNA, the CDR3 is TGCGCCAGCAGCTCAGGCGCCTCTGGAAACACCATATATTTT. The full variable domain, rest sourced from reference TRBV5-1 and TRBJ1-3, is KAGVTQTPRYLIKTRGQQVTLSCSPISGHRSVSWYQQTPGQGLQFLFEYFSETQRNKGNFPGRFSGRQFSNSRSEMNVSTLELGDSALYLCASSSGASGNTIYFGEGSWLTVV.

The genes are TRBV9 and TRBJ1-5; 7 bases fit TRBD1. Germline-derived CDR1 and CDR2 are SGDLS and YYNGEE. The CDR3 runs to 15 residues. J was trimmed by 4 bases and V by 4 bases; bases with no gene match: 8. DNA of the CDR3: TGTGCCAGCAGCTCGACGGACAGGACTAATCAGCCCCAGCATTTT. It yields the protein CASSSTDRTNQPQHF.

The count of this clone is one. The rearrangement uses TRBV28 and TRBJ2-3; 8 positions match TRBD2. Germline lookup yields CDR1 MDHEN and CDR2 SYDVKM. J gave up 5 bases and V 5 bases, and 24 bases lay outside the gene matches. There are 20 residues in the CDR3. The CDR3 reads CASSPAGSTRGGPSGDTQYF. DNA for the CDR3: TGTGCCAGCAGTCCCGCCGGGAGTACTCGCGGGGGGCCTTCAGGAGATACGCAGTATTTT.

Remarks on this clone: A read error may account for a junction end that differs from germline. The chain carries TRBV7-9 and TRBJ1-2; 7 bases align to TRBD1. Germline loops: CDR1 SEHNR, CDR2 FQNEAQ (reference sequence). The CDR3 runs 12 residues. CDR3 coding DNA: TGTGCCACCAGCTCGGGGAACAGGGGCGGCACCTTC. Encoded protein: CATSSGNRGGTF. Filled out from reference TRBV7-9 and TRBJ1-2, the complete variable domain reads DTGVSQNPRHKITKRGQNVTFRCDPISEHNRLYWYRQTLGQGPEFLTYFQNEAQLEKSRLLSDRFSAERPKGSFSTLEIQRTEQGDSAMYLCATSSGNRGGTFGSGTRLTVV.

The chain employs TRBV6-5 and TRBJ1-3; TRBD1 might be the D (5 bases). Trimming took 6 bases from V and 0 from J, leaving 9 bases between them. CDR3 length: 14 amino acids. Per germline, CDR1 MNHEY and CDR2 SVGAGI. CDR3 DNA sequence: TGTGCCAGCAGGGACACAAGCTCTGGAAACACCATATATTTT. Amino acid sequence: CASRDTSSGNTIYF.

This rearrangement joins TRBV25-1 to TRBJ1-6; 7 bases map to TRBD1. This CDR3 region has 16 residues. CDR1 is MGHDK and CDR2 is SYGVNS in the germline V gene. The junction had 4 bases not matched to a gene; V was cut back by 4 bases and J by 1 base. The CDR3, as DNA: TGTGCCAGCAGTGGACAGGGTAGTTCCTATAATTCACCCCTCCACTTT. Protein: CASSGQGSSYNSPLHF.

The chain joins TRBV18 to TRBJ1-5, with a tentative D call TRBD1 (6 bases). Germline V gene data show CDR1 as KGHSH and CDR2 as LQKENI. CDR3 length: 16 residues. Deletions cut 6 bases from V and 4 bases from J, with 19 bases between. CDR3 protein: CASSPTGGAGNQPQHF. The DNA of the CDR3 is TGTGCCAGCTCTCCCACGGGGGGGGCAGGGAATCAGCCCCAGCATTTT.

Remarks on this clone: The CDR3 does not end in the conserved phenylalanine or tryptophan, so this is likely a read error. It is unclear where the CDR3 begins or ends on the DNA, so no DNA is shown, and the CDR3 is as TCRdb lists it. J is TRBJ1-1 and V is TRBV27; the D segment call TRBD1 is taken from the table without a DNA check. The length of the CDR3 is 11 amino acids, counting both ends. Germline CDR1 and CDR2: MNHEY and SMNVEV (reference sequence). CDR3 residues: CASSLPSRDRV.

This chain links TRBV15 with TRBJ2-7; weak D call: TRBD2 (5 bases). Trimming left V 1 base short and J 3 bases short, with 7 bases between. From germline, CDR1 is LNHNV and CDR2 YYDKDF (reference sequence). CDR3 length equals 13 residues. CDR3 bases: TGTGCCACCAGCAGAGGAGGGATCTACGAGCAGTACTTC. It translates to CATSRGGIYEQYF.

This clone is termed medium-sized (0.01 to 0.1%). In DNA form, the CDR3 reads TGTGCCAGCAGTTCCACTAGCGGGGGGTCCTACGAGCAGTACTTC. Amino acid sequence: CASSSTSGGSYEQYF. The chain uses TRBV28 and TRBJ2-7, with 12 nucleotides matching TRBD2. Germline V gives CDR1 MDHEN, CDR2 SYDVKM. This CDR3 spans 15 amino acids. J lost 1 base, V lost 4 bases, and 2 bases had no gene match.

This sequence joins TRBV7-9 and TRBJ1-2, with 7 positions matching TRBD1. V dropped 1 base and J dropped 8; count of bases not matched to a gene: 7. The length of the CDR3 is 14 residues. Germline V gene lookup returns CDR1 SEHNR and CDR2 FQNEAQ (reference sequence). The CDR3 is CASSLVGTVIGYTF. CDR3 nucleotides: TGTGCCAGCAGCTTAGTGGGGACAGTAATAGGCTACACCTTC.

The chain carries TRBV18 and TRBJ2-1; D gene ambiguous. The length of the CDR3 is 13 residues. The germline V and J ends were trimmed by 3 bases and 8 bases, with 11 bases remaining between them. Germline V lookup: CDR1 KGHSH, CDR2 LQKENI. The CDR3 DNA is TGTGCCAGCTCACCTACTGGCGGCGATGAGCAGTTCTTC. Protein sequence: CASSPTGGDEQFF.